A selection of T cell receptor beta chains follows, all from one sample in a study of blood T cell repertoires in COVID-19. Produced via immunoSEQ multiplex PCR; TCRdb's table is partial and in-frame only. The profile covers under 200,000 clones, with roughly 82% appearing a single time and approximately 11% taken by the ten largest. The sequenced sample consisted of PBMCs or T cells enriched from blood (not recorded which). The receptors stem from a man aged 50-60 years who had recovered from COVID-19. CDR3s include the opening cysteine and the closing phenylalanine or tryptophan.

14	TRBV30	CAWSARRGNYGYTF
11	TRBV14	CASSSYNEQFF
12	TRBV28	CASSPGQVRAFF
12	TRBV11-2	CASRKLSHEQYF
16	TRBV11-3	CASSPTGLAGGKEQYF
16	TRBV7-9	CASSLALTGSTYEQYF
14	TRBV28	CASFSQGAGSPLHF
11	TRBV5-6	CASSSGYGYTF
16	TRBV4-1	CASSQAKLVTGLEAFF
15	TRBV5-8	CASTSGVFSGNTIYF
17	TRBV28	CASSLDLASAGAGELFF
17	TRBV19	CASSIRQGSPRQETQYF
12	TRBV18	CASSPPSETQYF
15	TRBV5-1	CASSPRTGDGETQYF
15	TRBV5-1	CASSPRTSGTYEQYF
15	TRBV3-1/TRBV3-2	CASSQGSPGAQPQHF
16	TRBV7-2	CASSLGGLAGDGELFF
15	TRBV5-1	CASSFGTGGAFGYTF
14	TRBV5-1	CASSLEASGYEQYF
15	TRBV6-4	CASTPPKLAKNIQYF
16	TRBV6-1	CASSELRVATNEKLFF
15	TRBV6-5	CASSYSAGPNQPQHF
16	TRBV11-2	CASSGDRFSSYEKLFF
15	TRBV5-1	CASSVTSGIWPEQYF
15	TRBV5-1	CASSVRPGADYGYTF
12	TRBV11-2	CASSLEQTIQYF
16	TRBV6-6	CASNLARGRGNQPQHF
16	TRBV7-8	CASSRSRGFGNTEAFF
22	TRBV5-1	CASSPARQHSFEAPQMNTEAFF
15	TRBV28	CASIPGERLDYGYTF
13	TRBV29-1	CSVEKAETYEQYF
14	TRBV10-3	CAISESRGTDTQYF
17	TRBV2	CASSGDNRGPANEKLFF
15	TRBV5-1	CASSPQTGTDEKLFF
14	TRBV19	CASSIPRTGDGYTF
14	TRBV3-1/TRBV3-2	CASSHLSGDTEAFF
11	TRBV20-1	CSATSTGRLFF
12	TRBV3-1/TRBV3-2	CASSRGEQPQHF